This entry describes one T cell receptor beta chain. Its antigen is not known. CDR3 length equals 11 residues. CDR1 LNHDA and CDR2 SQIVND come from the germline V gene (reference sequence). V dropped 11 bases and J dropped 6 bases, with 10 bases sitting between them. The data belong to a study of regulatory T cells in long-lasting Graves disease. For the study at large: Over 5 years of antithyroid drugs with positive TSH receptor antibodies was taken to mean persistent Graves' disease.

As for time point: persistent/refractory GD, antithyroid drugs over 5 years with positive TRAb. Isolated PBMC RNA provided the starting material for the TCR library. Enrollment of patients was through an endocrinology department in Xi'an, China. CDR3 regions were amplified by Arm-PCR using iRepertoire HTBI primers to build TCR beta libraries. One entry per CDR3 protein results from TCRdb running MiXCR on the multiplex PCR reads. The data hold 400,000 or so distinct CDR3 sequences, with 20% observed a single time. Whole-study findings and limits: Persistent patients had more shared public clonotypes (around 2,800) than new patients (about 970).

This sequence was found in a female donor with Graves disease. The rearrangement joins TRBV19 to TRBJ2-2; D is possibly TRBD1 (6 bases). Sequencing used peripheral blood mononuclear cells (PBMCs), obtained when the disease was refractory, from a patient treated with antithyroid drugs. CDR3: CAGGQPGELFF. In DNA, the CDR3 is TGTGCCGGAGGACAGCCCGGGGAGCTGTTTTTT.